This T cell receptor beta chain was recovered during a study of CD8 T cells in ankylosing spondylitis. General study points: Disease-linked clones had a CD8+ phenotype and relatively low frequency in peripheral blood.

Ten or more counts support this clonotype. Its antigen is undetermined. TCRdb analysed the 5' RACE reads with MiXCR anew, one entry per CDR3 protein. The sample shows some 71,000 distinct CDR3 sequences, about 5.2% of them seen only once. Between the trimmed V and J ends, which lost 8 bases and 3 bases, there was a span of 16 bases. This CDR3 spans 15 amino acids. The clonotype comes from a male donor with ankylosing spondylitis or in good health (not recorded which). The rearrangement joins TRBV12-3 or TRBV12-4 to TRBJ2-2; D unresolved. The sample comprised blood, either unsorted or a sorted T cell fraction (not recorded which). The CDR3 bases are TGTGCCAGCTTCGCCGTGAAACCATACACCGGGGAGCTGTTTTTT. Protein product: CASFAVKPYTGELFF.